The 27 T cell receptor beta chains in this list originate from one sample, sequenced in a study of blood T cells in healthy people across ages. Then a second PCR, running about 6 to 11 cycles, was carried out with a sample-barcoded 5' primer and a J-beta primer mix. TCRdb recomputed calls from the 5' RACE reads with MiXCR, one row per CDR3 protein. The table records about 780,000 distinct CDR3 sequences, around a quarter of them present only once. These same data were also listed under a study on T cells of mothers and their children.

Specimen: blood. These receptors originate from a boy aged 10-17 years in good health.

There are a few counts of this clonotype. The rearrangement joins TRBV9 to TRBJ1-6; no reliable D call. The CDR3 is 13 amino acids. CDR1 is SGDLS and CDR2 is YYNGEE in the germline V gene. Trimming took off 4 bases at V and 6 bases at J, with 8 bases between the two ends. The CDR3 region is CASSPNSNSPLHF. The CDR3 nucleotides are TGTGCCAGCAGCCCAAACTCTAATTCACCCCTCCACTTT.

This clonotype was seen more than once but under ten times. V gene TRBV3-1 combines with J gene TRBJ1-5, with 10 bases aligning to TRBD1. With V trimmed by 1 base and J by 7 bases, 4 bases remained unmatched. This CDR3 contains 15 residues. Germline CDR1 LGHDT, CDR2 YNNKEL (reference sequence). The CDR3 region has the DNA TGTGCCAGCAGCCAAGGGACAGGGGGGGGCCAGCCCCAGCATTTT. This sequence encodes CASSQGTGGGQPQHF.

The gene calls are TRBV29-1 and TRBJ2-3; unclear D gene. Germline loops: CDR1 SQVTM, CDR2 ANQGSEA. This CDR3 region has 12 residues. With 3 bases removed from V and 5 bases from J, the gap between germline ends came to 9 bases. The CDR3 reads CSVEGGEDTQYF. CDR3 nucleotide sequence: TGCAGCGTTGAGGGTGGGGAAGATACGCAGTATTTT.

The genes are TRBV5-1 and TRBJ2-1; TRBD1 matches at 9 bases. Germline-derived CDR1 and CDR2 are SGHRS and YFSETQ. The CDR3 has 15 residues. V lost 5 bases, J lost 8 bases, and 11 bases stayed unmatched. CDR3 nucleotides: TGCGCCAGCAGACAATCCGGGACAGGGTTACATGAGCAGTTCTTC. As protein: CASRQSGTGLHEQFF.

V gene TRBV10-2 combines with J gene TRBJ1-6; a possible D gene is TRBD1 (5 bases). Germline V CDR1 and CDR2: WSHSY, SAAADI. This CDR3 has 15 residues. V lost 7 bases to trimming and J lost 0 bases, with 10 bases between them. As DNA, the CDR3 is TGCGCCAGCAAGGACACAAGCTCCTATAATTCACCCCTCCACTTT. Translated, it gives CASKDTSSYNSPLHF.

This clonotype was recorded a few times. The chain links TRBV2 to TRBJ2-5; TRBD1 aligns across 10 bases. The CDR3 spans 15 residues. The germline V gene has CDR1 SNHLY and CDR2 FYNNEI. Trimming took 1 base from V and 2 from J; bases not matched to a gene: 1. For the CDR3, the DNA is TGTGCCAGCAGTGAAGGACAGGGGGCGCAAGAGACCCAGTACTTC. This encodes CASSEGQGAQETQYF.

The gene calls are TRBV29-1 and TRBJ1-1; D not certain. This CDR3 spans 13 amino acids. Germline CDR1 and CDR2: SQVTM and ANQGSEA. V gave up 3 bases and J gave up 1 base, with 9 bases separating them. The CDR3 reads CSVEFHANTEAFF. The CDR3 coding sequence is TGCAGCGTTGAGTTCCACGCGAACACTGAAGCTTTCTTT.

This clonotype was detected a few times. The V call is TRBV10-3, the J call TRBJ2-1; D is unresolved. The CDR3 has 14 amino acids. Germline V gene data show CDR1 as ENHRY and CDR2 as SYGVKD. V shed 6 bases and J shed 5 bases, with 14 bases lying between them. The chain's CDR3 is CAIRIGNADNEQFF. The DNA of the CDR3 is TGTGCCATCAGGATAGGCAACGCAGACAATGAGCAGTTCTTC.

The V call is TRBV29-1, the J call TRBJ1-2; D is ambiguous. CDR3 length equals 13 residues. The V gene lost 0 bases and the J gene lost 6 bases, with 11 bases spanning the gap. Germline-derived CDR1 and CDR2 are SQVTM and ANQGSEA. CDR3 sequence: CSVEEGYFDGYTF. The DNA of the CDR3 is TGCAGCGTTGAAGAGGGGTATTTTGATGGCTACACCTTC.

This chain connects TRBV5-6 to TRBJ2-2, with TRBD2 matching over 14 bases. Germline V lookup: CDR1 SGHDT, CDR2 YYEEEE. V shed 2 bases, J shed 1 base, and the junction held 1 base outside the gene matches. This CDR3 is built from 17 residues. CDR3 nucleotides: TGTGCCAGCAGCTTTGGGACTAGCGGGAGGAACACCGGGGAGCTGTTTTTT. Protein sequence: CASSFGTSGRNTGELFF. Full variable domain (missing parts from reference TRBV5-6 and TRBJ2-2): DAGVTQSPTHLIKTRGQQVTLRCSPKSGHDTVSWYQQALGQGPQFIFQYYEEEERQRGNFPDRFSGHQFPNYSSELNVNALLLGDSALYLCASSFGTSGRNTGELFFGEGSRLTVL.

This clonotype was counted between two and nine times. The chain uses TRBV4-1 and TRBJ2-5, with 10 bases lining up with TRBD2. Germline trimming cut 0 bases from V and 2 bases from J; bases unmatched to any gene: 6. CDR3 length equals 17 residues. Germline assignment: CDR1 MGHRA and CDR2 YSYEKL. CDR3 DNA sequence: TGCGCCAGCAGCCAAGAGTTAGTAGCGGGGGGACAAGAGACCCAGTACTTC. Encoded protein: CASSQELVAGGQETQYF.

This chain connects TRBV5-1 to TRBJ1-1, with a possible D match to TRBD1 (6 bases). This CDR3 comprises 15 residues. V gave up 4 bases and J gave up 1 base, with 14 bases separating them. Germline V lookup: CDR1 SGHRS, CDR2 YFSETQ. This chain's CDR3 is CASSQGLGQNTEAFF. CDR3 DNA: TGCGCCAGCAGCCAGGGACTGGGACAGAACACTGAAGCTTTCTTT.

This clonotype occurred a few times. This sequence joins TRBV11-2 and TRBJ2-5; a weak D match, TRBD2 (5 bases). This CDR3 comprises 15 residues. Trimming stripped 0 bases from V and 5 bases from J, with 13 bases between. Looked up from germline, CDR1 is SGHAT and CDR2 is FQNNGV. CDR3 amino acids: CASSLDINPGETQYF. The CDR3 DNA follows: TGTGCCAGCAGCTTAGATATTAACCCGGGGGAGACCCAGTACTTC. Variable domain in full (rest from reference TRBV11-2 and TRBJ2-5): EAGVAQSPRYKIIEKRQSVAFWCNPISGHATLYWYQQILGQGPKLLIQFQNNGVVDDSQLPKDRFSAERLKGVDSTLKIQPAKLEDSAVYLCASSLDINPGETQYFGPGTRLLVL.

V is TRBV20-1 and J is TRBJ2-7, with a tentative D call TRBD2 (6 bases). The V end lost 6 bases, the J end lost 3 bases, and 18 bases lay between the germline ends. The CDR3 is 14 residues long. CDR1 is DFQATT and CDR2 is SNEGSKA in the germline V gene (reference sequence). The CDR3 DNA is TGCAGTGCATCTAAACCGGGGGTAAACTACGAGCAGTACTTC. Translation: CSASKPGVNYEQYF.

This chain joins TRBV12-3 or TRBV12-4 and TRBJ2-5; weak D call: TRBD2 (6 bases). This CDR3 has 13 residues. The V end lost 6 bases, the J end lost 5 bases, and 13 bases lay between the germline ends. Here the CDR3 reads CASRTGTLETQYF. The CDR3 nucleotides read TGTGCCAGCAGGACCGGGACTCTTGAGACCCAGTACTTC.

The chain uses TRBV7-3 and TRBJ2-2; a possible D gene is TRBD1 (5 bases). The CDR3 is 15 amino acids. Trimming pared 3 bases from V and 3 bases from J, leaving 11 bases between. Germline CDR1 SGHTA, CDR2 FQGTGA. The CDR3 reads CASSFNQGHTGELFF. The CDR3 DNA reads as TGTGCCAGCAGCTTTAACCAGGGCCACACCGGGGAGCTGTTTTTT.

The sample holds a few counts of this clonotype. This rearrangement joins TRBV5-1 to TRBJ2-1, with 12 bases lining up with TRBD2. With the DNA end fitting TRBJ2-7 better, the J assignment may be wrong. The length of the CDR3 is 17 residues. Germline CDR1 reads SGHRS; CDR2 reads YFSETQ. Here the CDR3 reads CASSLAGTSGYSYEQYF. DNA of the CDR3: TGCGCCAGCAGCTTGGCCGGGACTAGCGGGTACTCCTACGAGCAGTACTTC.

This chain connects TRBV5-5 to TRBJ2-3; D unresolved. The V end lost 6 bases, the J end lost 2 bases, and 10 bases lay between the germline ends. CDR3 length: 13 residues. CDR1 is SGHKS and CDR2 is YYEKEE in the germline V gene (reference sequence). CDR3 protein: CASTDPFTDTQYF. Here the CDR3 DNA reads TGTGCCAGCACAGATCCTTTCACAGATACGCAGTATTTT.

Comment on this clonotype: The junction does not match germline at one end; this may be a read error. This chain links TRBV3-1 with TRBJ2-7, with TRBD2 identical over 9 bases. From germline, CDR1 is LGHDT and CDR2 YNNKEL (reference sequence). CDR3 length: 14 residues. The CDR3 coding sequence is TGTGCCAGCAGCCCCCAGGGACTAGCCGACGAGCAATACTTC. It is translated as CASSPQGLADEQYF.

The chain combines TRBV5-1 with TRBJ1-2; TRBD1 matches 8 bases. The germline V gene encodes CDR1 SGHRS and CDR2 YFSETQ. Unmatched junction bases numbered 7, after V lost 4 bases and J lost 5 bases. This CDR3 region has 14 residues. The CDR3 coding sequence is TGCGCCAGCAGCGCCGACAGGGGTAAATATGGCTACACCTTC. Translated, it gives CASSADRGKYGYTF.

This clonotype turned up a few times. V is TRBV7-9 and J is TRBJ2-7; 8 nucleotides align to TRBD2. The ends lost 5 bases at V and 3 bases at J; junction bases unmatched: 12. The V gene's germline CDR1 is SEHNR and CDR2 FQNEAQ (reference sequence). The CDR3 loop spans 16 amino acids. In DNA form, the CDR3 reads TGTGCCAGCAGCAACGGGGGGGGTCTAGGGTTCTACGAGCAGTACTTC. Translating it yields CASSNGGGLGFYEQYF.

CDR3 sequence: CASSQQGTAEAFF. CDR3 in DNA: TGTGCCAGCAGCCAGCAGGGTACAGCTGAAGCTTTCTTT. The V and J genes are TRBV3-1 and TRBJ1-1; D is possibly TRBD1 (5 bases). The CDR3 has 13 residues. Germline loops: CDR1 LGHDT, CDR2 YNNKEL (reference sequence). V was shortened by 3 bases and J by 6 bases, with 11 bases between the two germline ends.

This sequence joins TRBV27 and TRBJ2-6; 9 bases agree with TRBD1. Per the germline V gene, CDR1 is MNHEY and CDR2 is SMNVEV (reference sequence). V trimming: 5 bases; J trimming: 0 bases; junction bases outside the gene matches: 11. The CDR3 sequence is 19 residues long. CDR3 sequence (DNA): TGTGCCAGCAGTAAGGGTGGGGACAGGGTCCTCTCTGGGGCCAACGTCCTGACTTTC. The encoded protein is CASSKGGDRVLSGANVLTF.

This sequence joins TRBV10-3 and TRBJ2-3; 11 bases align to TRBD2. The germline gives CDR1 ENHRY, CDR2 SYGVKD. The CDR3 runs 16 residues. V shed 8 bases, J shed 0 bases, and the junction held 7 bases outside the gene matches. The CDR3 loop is CAILASGRTSTDTQYF. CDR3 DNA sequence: TGTGCCATCCTGGCTAGCGGGAGGACTAGCACAGATACGCAGTATTTT.

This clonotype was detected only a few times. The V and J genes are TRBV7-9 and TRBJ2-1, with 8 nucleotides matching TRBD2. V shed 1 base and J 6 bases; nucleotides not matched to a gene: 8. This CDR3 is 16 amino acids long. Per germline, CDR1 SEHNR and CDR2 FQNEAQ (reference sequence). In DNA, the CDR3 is TGTGCCAGCAGCTTAGTCGGGAGGGGCTTCGGCAATGAGCAGTTCTTC. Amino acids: CASSLVGRGFGNEQFF.

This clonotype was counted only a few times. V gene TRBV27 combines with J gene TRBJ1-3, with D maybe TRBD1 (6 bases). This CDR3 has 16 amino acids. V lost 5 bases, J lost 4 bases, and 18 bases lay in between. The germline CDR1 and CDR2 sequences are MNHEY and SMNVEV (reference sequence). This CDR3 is CASSPLRGAAGNTIYF. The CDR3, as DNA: TGTGCCAGCAGTCCCCTAAGGGGGGCGGCCGGAAACACCATATATTTT.

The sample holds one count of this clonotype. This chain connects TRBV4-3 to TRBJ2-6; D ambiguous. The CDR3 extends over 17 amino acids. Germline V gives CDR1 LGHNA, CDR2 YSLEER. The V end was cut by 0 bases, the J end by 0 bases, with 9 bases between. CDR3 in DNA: TGCGCCAGCAGCCAAGATTCCAGTTACTCTGGGGCCAACGTCCTGACTTTC. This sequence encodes CASSQDSSYSGANVLTF.